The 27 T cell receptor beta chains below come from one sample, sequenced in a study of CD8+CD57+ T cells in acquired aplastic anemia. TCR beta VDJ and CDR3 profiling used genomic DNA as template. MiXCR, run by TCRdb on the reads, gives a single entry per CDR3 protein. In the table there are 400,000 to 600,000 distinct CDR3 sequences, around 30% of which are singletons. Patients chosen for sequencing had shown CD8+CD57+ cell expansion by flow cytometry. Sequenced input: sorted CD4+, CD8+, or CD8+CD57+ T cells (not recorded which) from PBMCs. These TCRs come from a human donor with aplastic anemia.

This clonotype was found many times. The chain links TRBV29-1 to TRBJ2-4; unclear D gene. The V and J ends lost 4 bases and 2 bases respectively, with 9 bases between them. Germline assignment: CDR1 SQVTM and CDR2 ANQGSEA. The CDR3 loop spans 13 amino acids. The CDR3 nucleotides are TGCAGCGTTGCATACACGTCCAAAAACATTCAGTACTTC. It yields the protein CSVAYTSKNIQYF.

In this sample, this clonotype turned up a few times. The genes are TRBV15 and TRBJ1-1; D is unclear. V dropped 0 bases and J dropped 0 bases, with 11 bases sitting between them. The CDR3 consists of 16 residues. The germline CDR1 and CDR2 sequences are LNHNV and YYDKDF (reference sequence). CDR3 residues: CATSRDFRRMNTEAFF. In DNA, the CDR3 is TGTGCCACCAGCAGAGATTTCCGGAGGATGAACACTGAAGCTTTCTTT.

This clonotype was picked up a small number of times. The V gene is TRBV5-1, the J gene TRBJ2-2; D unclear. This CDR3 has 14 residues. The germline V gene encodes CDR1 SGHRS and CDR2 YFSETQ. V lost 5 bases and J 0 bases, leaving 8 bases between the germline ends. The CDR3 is CASRPGTNTGELFF. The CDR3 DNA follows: TGCGCCAGCAGACCAGGAACGAACACCGGGGAGCTGTTTTTT. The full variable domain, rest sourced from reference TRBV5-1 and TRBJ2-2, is KAGVTQTPRYLIKTRGQQVTLSCSPISGHRSVSWYQQTPGQGLQFLFEYFSETQRNKGNFPGRFSGRQFSNSRSEMNVSTLELGDSALYLCASRPGTNTGELFFGEGSRLTVL.

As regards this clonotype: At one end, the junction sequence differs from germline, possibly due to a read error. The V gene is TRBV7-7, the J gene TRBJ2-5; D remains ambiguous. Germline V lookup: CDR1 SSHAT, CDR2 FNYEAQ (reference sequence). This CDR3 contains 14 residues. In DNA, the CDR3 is TGTGCTAGCAGCCCCTCCCTGATCCAAGAGACCCAGTACTTC. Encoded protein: CASSPSLIQETQYF.

The CDR3 nucleotides are TGCGCCAGCACCAGTAGCGGGAGTTCCGGGGAGCTGTTTTTT. This translates into CASTSSGSSGELFF. The chain couples TRBV5-1 to TRBJ2-2, with 9 bases aligning to TRBD2. The CDR3 contains 14 residues. V shed 6 bases, J shed 6 bases, and the junction held 6 bases outside the gene matches. The germline V gene encodes CDR1 SGHRS and CDR2 YFSETQ.

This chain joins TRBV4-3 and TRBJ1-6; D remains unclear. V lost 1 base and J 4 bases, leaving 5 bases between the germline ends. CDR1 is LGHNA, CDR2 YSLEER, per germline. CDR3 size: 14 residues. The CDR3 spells CASSQGIYNSPLHF. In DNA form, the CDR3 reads TGCGCCAGCAGCCAAGGCATTTATAATTCACCCCTCCACTTT.

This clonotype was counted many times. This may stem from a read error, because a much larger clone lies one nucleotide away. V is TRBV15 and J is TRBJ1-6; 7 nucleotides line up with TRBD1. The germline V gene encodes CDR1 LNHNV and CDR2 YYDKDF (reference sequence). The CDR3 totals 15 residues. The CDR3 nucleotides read TGTGCCACCAGCAGAGGTACAGGGGAACATTCACCCCCCCACTTT. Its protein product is CATSRGTGEHSPPHF.

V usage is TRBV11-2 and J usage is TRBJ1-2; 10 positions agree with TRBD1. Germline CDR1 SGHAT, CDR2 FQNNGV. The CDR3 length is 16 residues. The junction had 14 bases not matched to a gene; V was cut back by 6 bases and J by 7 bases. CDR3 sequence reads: CASSSPNPGQGPGYTF. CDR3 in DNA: TGTGCCAGCAGTTCACCAAATCCGGGACAGGGGCCTGGCTACACCTTC.

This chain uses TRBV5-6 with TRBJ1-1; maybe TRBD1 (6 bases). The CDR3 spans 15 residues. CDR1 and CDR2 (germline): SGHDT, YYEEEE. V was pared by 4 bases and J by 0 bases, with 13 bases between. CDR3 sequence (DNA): TGTGCCAGCAGCCCGGGGACAAGGATGAACACTGAAGCTTTCTTT. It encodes CASSPGTRMNTEAFF.

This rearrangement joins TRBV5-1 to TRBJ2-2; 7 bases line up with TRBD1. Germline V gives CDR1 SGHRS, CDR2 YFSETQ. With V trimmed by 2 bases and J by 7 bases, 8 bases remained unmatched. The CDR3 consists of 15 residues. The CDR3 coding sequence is TGCGCCAGCAGCTTAAGGACAGGTCTCGACGGGGAGCTGTTTTTT. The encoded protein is CASSLRTGLDGELFF.

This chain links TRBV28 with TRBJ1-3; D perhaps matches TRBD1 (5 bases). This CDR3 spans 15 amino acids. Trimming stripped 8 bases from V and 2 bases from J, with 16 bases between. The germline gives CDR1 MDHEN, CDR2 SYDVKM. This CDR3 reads CASRPGDPPGNTIYF. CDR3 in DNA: TGTGCCAGCCGGCCGGGGGACCCGCCTGGAAACACCATATATTTT.

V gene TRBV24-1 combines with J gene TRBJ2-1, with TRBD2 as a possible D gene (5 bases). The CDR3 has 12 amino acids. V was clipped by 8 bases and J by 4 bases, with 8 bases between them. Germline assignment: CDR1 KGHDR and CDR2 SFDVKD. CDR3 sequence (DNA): TGTGCCACCAAGGACTTATACAATGAGCAGTTCTTC. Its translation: CATKDLYNEQFF.

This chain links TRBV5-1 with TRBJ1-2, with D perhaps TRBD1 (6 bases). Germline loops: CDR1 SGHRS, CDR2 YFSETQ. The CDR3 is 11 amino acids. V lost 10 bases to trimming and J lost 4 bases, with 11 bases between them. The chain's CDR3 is CAQQGGYGYTF. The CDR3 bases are TGCGCCCAACAGGGAGGCTATGGCTACACCTTC.

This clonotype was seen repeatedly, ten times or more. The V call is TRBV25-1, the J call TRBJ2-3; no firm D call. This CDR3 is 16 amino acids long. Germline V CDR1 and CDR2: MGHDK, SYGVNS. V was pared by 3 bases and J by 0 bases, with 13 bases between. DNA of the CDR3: TGTGCCAGCAGTGACGTACAGCGCTCTAGCACAGATACGCAGTATTTT. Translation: CASSDVQRSSTDTQYF.

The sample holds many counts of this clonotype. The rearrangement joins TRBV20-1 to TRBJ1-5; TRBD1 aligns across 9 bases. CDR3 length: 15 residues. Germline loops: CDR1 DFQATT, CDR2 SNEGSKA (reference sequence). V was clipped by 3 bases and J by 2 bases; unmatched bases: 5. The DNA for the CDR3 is TGCAGTGCTAGGGACAGGGGAGAGGGCAATCAGCCCCAGCATTTT. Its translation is CSARDRGEGNQPQHF.

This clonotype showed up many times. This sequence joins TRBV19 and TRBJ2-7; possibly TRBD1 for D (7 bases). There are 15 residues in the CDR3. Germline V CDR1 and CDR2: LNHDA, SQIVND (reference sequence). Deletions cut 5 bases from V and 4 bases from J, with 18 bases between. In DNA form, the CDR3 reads TGTGCCAGTAGTTCTCGCAGGGGGGTTAGGTACGAGCAGTACTTC. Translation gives CASSSRRGVRYEQYF.

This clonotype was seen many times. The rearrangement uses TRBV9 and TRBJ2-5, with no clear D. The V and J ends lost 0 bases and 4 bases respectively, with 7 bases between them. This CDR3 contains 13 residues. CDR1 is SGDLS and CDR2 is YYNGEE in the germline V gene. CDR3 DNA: TGTGCCAGCAGCGTAGGGGGATCAGAGACCCAGTACTTC. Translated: CASSVGGSETQYF.

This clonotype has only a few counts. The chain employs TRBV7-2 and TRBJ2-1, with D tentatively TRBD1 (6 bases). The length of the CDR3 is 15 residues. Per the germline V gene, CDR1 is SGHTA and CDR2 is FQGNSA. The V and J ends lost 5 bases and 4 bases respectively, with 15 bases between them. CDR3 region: CASSLITGSYNEQFF. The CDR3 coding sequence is TGTGCCAGCAGCCTGATTACAGGGTCGTACAATGAGCAGTTCTTC.

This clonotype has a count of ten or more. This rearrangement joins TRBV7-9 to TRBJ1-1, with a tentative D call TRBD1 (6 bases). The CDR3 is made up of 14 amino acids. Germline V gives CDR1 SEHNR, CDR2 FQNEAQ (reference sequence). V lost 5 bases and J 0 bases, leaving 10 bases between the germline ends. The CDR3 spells CASSTRTVNTEAFF. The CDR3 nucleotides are TGTGCCAGCAGCACACGGACAGTGAACACTGAAGCTTTCTTT.

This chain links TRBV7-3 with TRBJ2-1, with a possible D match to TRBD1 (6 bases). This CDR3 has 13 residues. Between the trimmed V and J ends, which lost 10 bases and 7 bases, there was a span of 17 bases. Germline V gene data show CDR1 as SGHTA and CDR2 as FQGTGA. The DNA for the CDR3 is TGTGCCACCTCGACAGGCGGCGGGAATGAGCAGTTCTTC. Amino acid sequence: CATSTGGGNEQFF.

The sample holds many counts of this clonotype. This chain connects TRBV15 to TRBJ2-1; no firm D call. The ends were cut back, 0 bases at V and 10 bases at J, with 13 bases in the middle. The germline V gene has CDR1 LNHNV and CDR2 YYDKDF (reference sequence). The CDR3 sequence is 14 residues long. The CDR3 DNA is TGTGCCACCAGCAGAGATAGGATGGCGGAGGAGCAGTTCTTC. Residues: CATSRDRMAEEQFF.

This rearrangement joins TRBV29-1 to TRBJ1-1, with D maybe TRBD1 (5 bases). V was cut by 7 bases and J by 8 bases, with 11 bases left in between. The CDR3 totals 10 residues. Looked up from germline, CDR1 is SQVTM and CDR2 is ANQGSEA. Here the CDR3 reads CSARDGEAFF. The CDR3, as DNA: TGCAGCGCCCGGGACGGAGAAGCTTTCTTT. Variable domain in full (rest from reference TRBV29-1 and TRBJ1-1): SAVISQKPSRDICQRGTSLTIQCQVDSQVTMMFWYRQQPGQSLTLIATANQGSEATYESGFVIDKFPISRPNLTFSTLTVSNMSPEDSSIYLCSARDGEAFFGQGTRLTVV.

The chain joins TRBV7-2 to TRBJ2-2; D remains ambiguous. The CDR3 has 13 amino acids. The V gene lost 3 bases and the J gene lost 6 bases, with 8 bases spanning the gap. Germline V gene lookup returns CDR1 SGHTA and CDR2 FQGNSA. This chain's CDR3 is CASSFVRAGELFF. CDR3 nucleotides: TGTGCCAGCAGCTTTGTACGAGCCGGGGAGCTGTTTTTT.

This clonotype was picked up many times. The CDR3 spells CASKQGYQETQYF. DNA for the CDR3: TGTGCCAGCAAACAGGGTTACCAAGAGACCCAGTACTTC. The chain recombines TRBV2 with TRBJ2-5, with a possible D match to TRBD1 (6 bases). With 7 bases removed from V and 0 bases from J, the gap between germline ends came to 9 bases. Germline CDR1 and CDR2: SNHLY and FYNNEI. There are 13 residues in the CDR3.

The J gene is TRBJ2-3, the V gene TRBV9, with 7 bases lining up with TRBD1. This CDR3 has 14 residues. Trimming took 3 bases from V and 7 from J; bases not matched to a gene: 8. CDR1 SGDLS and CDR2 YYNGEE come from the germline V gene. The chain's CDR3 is CASSEGQRANTQYF. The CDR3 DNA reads TGTGCCAGCAGCGAGGGACAGAGGGCGAATACGCAGTATTTT.

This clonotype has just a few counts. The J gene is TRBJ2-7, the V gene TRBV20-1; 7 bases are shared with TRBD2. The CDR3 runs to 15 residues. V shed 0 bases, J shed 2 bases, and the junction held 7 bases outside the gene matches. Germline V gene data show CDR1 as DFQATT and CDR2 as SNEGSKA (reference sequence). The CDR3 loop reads CSARDLERGPYEQYF. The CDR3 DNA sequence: TGCAGTGCTAGAGATCTAGAGCGGGGACCCTACGAGCAGTACTTC.

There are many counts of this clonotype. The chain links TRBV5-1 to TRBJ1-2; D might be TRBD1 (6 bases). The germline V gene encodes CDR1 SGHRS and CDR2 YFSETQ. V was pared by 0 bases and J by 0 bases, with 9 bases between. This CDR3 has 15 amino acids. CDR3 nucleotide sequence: TGCGCCAGCAGCTTGGACCCAGGGGCTAACTATGGCTACACCTTC. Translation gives CASSLDPGANYGYTF. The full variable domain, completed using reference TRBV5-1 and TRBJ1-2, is KAGVTQTPRYLIKTRGQQVTLSCSPISGHRSVSWYQQTPGQGLQFLFEYFSETQRNKGNFPGRFSGRQFSNSRSEMNVSTLELGDSALYLCASSLDPGANYGYTFGSGTRLTVV.